Following are 17 T cell receptor beta chains from one sample sequenced in a study of blood T cell repertoires in COVID-19. Only in-frame clones appear in the TCRdb table, and some are missing; sequencing was by immunoSEQ multiplex PCR. The table records around 130,000 clones, 75% to 85% of them present only once. What was sequenced was peripheral blood. The receptors shown here come from a man at least 80 years old with acute or convalescent COVID-19.

The V and J genes are TRBV7-2 and TRBJ2-5; D is possibly TRBD1 (6 bases). Germline-derived CDR1 and CDR2 are SGHTA and FQGNSA. V lost 5 bases and J lost 1, with 17 bases in between. This CDR3 spans 16 amino acids. CDR3 in amino acids: CASSPLRQGLQETQYF. The CDR3 DNA reads TGTGCCAGCAGCCCCCTGCGCCAGGGGCTCCAAGAGACCCAGTACTTC.

The chain has TRBV9 and TRBJ2-2; D unresolved. The CDR3 spans 15 residues. V was cut by 2 bases and J by 2 bases, with 10 bases left in between. Per germline, CDR1 SGDLS and CDR2 YYNGEE. The CDR3 region is CASSVPTANTGELFF. The CDR3 coding sequence is TGTGCCAGCAGCGTCCCAACAGCTAACACCGGGGAGCTGTTTTTT.

This chain connects TRBV10-3 to TRBJ1-2; 7 bases line up with TRBD1. This CDR3 is built from 14 residues. Germline V gene data show CDR1 as ENHRY and CDR2 as SYGVKD. V was pared by 0 bases and J by 3 bases, with 1 base of the junction left unmatched. The CDR3 DNA follows: TGTGCCATCAGTGAGTCAGGGGGCTACTATGGCTACACCTTC. Translated, it gives CAISESGGYYGYTF.

This sequence joins TRBV6-2 or TRBV6-3 and TRBJ1-2, with D maybe TRBD1 (5 bases). Deletions cut 0 bases from V and 5 bases from J, with 10 bases between. Germline CDR1 MNHEY, CDR2 SVGEGT. The CDR3 loop spans 14 amino acids. DNA of the CDR3: TGTGCCAGCAGTTACTCGATACAGGCTTATGGCTACACCTTC. It yields the protein CASSYSIQAYGYTF.

V is TRBV28 and J is TRBJ2-1, with 9 nucleotides matching TRBD1. With 5 bases clipped from V and 6 bases from J, the junction kept 8 bases outside the gene matches. This CDR3 is 15 amino acids long. The germline gives CDR1 MDHEN, CDR2 SYDVKM. CDR3 sequence: CASSEGTGRRNEQFF. In nucleotides, the CDR3 is TGTGCCAGCAGTGAGGGGACAGGGAGGCGCAATGAGCAGTTCTTC. The full variable domain, in which reference TRBV28 and TRBJ2-1 provide the parts outside the CDR3, is DVKVTQSSRYLVKRTGEKVFLECVQDMDHENMFWYRQDPGLGLRLIYFSYDVKMKEKGDIPEGYSVSREKKERFSLILESASTNQTSMYLCASSEGTGRRNEQFFGPGTRLTVL.

This chain uses TRBV27 with TRBJ1-4, with D maybe TRBD1 (6 bases). Trimming cost V 5 bases and J 7 bases, with 17 bases left between them. The germline gives CDR1 MNHEY, CDR2 SMNVEV (reference sequence). The CDR3 totals 15 residues. The CDR3, as DNA: TGTGCCAGCAGTCCCAAACAGGGCGCAGCTGAAAAACTGTTTTTT. As protein: CASSPKQGAAEKLFF.

This clone has just a few counts. This chain links TRBV18 with TRBJ2-2, with D possibly being TRBD1 (6 bases). Trimming pared 3 bases from V and 7 bases from J, leaving 12 bases between. CDR3 length: 14 amino acids. Per the germline V gene, CDR1 is KGHSH and CDR2 is LQKENI. In DNA form, the CDR3 reads TGTGCCAGCTCACCTCGGCAGGGGATCGGGGAGCTGTTTTTT. Its protein product is CASSPRQGIGELFF.

This clone was counted a few times. The chain has TRBV7-9 and TRBJ1-5, with TRBD1 matching over 9 bases. The CDR3 runs to 14 residues. The trim removed 5 bases at V and 5 bases at J, leaving 4 bases unmatched. Looked up from germline, CDR1 is SEHNR and CDR2 is FQNEAQ (reference sequence). The CDR3 region has the DNA TGTGCCAGCAGCCAGGACAGGGGCTATCAGCCCCAGCATTTT. Its translation: CASSQDRGYQPQHF.

The chain employs TRBV7-9 and TRBJ2-2, with 9 bases identical to TRBD1. Looked up from germline, CDR1 is SEHNR and CDR2 is FQNEAQ (reference sequence). Germline trimming cut 1 base from V and 0 bases from J; bases unmatched to any gene: 6. The CDR3 runs 18 residues. The CDR3 nucleotides read TGTGCCAGCAGCTTAGAGTACAGGGGGCCCTCGAACACCGGGGAGCTGTTTTTT. It is translated as CASSLEYRGPSNTGELFF.

The rearrangement joins TRBV5-1 to TRBJ2-3; 9 bases align to TRBD2. In germline, CDR1 is SGHRS, CDR2 YFSETQ. Trimming took 4 bases from V and 6 from J; bases not matched to a gene: 6. There are 14 residues in the CDR3. The CDR3 bases are TGCGCCAGCAGCCAGATAGCGGGGGAGGATACGCAGTATTTT. It is translated as CASSQIAGEDTQYF.

V and J are TRBV11-2 and TRBJ2-5; TRBD1 might be the D (5 bases). Germline CDR1 SGHAT, CDR2 FQNNGV. Trimming shortened V by 5 bases and J by 4 bases, and 11 bases separated the two germline ends. The CDR3 has 13 residues. This CDR3 reads CASSEGVLETQYF. CDR3 sequence (DNA): TGTGCCAGCAGCGAAGGGGTATTAGAGACCCAGTACTTC.

This sequence joins TRBV2 and TRBJ1-1; D unclear. Germline V CDR1 and CDR2: SNHLY, FYNNEI. Trimming removed 1 base at V and 11 bases at J, with 14 bases between. The CDR3 spans 13 residues. The CDR3 coding sequence is TGTGCCAGCAGTGAAGGGGCAGGACTGTTCGCTTTCTTT. This codes for CASSEGAGLFAFF.

As DNA, the CDR3 is TGTGCCAGCAGCCCCCCGTTGGACAGGCGTACCTCCTACGAGCAGTACTTC. Translation: CASSPPLDRRTSYEQYF. The V gene is TRBV6-2 or TRBV6-3, the J gene TRBJ2-7; 7 bases are shared with TRBD1. The CDR3 consists of 17 residues. J was trimmed by 0 bases and V by 6 bases; bases with no gene match: 14. Germline V gives CDR1 MNHEY, CDR2 SVGEGT.

The V and J genes are TRBV19 and TRBJ1-2; tentatively, D is TRBD1 (6 bases). Germline V CDR1 and CDR2: LNHDA, SQIVND (reference sequence). This CDR3 contains 13 residues. Trimming stripped 9 bases from V and 3 bases from J, with 14 bases between. DNA of the CDR3: TGTGCCAGCAGAACAGGGACCCACTATGGCTACACCTTC. Residues: CASRTGTHYGYTF.

The gene calls are TRBV5-6 and TRBJ1-1, with D tentatively TRBD1 (6 bases). The CDR3 consists of 17 residues. V was trimmed by 0 bases and J by 1 base, leaving 16 bases between them. The germline V gene has CDR1 SGHDT and CDR2 YYEEEE. The CDR3 DNA reads as TGTGCCAGCAGCTTGGTCCAGGGGCCCTACAGGAACACTGAAGCTTTCTTT. It specifies CASSLVQGPYRNTEAFF.

This chain joins TRBV15 and TRBJ1-4, with a weak D call TRBD1 (5 bases). Germline-derived CDR1 and CDR2 are LNHNV and YYDKDF (reference sequence). The CDR3 has 15 amino acids. V gave up 0 bases and J gave up 6 bases, with 11 bases separating them. CDR3 in amino acids: CATSRDGRGDEKLFF. The CDR3 bases are TGTGCCACCAGCAGAGACGGGAGAGGGGATGAAAAACTGTTTTTT.

The J gene is TRBJ2-3, the V gene TRBV5-5; tentatively, D is TRBD2 (6 bases). This CDR3 contains 18 residues. Germline V lookup: CDR1 SGHKS, CDR2 YYEKEE (reference sequence). V dropped 5 bases and J dropped 1 base, with 23 bases sitting between them. The CDR3 DNA is TGTGCCAGCAGTTCGTCTAGGGTTAGGGGACTTGGCACAGATACGCAGTATTTT. Its protein product is CASSSSRVRGLGTDTQYF.